The clone carrying this TCR beta chain appeared a few times. Its specificity is not known. Relapses following autologous stem cell transplantation were seen in all patients, with brentuximab vedotin exposure varying. This record belongs to a study of PD-1 blockade in classical Hodgkin lymphoma. The study, taken as a whole, reports: Newly diagnosed patients had baseline TCR diversity that was reportedly lower than that of healthy donors.

Assay used: immunoSEQ multiplex PCR; TCRdb lists only in-frame clones, some missing. Counted here are about 21,000 clones, 74% occurring once; the ten biggest clones make up about a fifth. CDR1 is SGHTA and CDR2 is FQGNSA in the germline V gene. CDR3 length equals 12 residues. V shed 4 bases and J shed 7 bases, with 8 bases lying between them. The origin of this receptor is a human donor with classical Hodgkin lymphoma. Sequenced material: peripheral blood mononuclear cells (PBMCs), taken at baseline. The gene calls are TRBV7-2 and TRBJ1-5; D call uncertain. In DNA form, the CDR3 reads TGTGCCAGCAGCTGGGGAAGCCAGCCCCAGCATTTT. Translation gives CASSWGSQPQHF.